The present entry profiles one T cell receptor beta chain with its context. Its antigen is still unknown. This sample is part of a study of EBV T-cell therapy then PD-1 blockade in nasopharyngeal carcinoma. The treatment here: AdE1-LMPpoly-expanded autologous EBV-specific T-cell therapy followed by anti-PD-1 nivolumab. Clones were read by immunoSEQ multiplex PCR, and TCRdb kept only the in-frame ones, dropping some. The profile shows around 22,000 clones, 82% of them singletons. The source material was CD8+ T cells from blood, sampled at day -245 from a patient whose treatment included autologous EBV-specific T cells and nivolumab. The clonotype was recovered from a man between 40 and 49 years old with nasopharyngeal carcinoma.

The CDR3 nucleotides read TGTGCCAGCAGTTCCTCCTACTATGGCTACACCTTC. This encodes CASSSSYYGYTF. The chain recombines TRBV12-3 or TRBV12-4 with TRBJ1-2; no firm D call. V dropped 4 bases and J dropped 3 bases, with 6 bases sitting between them. CDR3 length: 12 residues.